Each of the 8 T cell receptor beta chains below was sequenced from the same sample in a study of sequential checkpoint blockade in melanoma. The data were produced by immunoSEQ multiplex PCR, yet TCRdb's version contains in-frame clones alone and is incomplete. The data show several thousand clones, with 30% to 45% seen just once and approximately 8.6% held by the top ten. Treatment: randomized to nivolumab then ipilimumab (arm A) or the reverse (arm B). The material was tumor tissue (inferred from file names), obtained from a patient given nivolumab and ipilimumab in sequence. The receptors were sampled from a human donor with melanoma.

This clone was observed many times. V is TRBV6-8 and J is TRBJ1-1, with 11 bases identical to TRBD1. This CDR3 contains 16 residues. Germline V lookup: CDR1 MNHGY, CDR2 SAAAGT. V dropped 3 bases and J dropped 4; count of bases not matched to a gene: 7. DNA for the CDR3: TGTGCCAGCAGTTATAACCCGGGACAGGGGGGCACTGAAGCTTTCTTT. This codes for CASSYNPGQGGTEAFF.

The table lists this clone with a few counts. The chain joins TRBV11-3 to TRBJ2-7; D gene uncertain. The CDR3 spans 14 residues. V shed 3 bases and J shed 4 bases, with 13 bases lying between them. Germline-derived CDR1 and CDR2 are SGHNT and YENEEA. The CDR3 is CASSLDGYTYEQYF. For the CDR3, the DNA is TGTGCCAGCAGCTTGGATGGCTATACGTACGAGCAGTACTTC.

The gene calls are TRBV15 and TRBJ2-3; 9 bases fit TRBD2. The V gene end was trimmed by 5 bases and the J gene end by 4 bases; junction bases not matched to a gene: 7. CDR1 and CDR2 (germline): LNHNV, YYDKDF (reference sequence). The CDR3 spans 15 residues. The CDR3 DNA follows: TGTGCCACCAGCGGTAGCGGGAGAAAGGCAGATACGCAGTATTTT. It is translated as CATSGSGRKADTQYF.

This clone was seen ten or more times. V and J are TRBV11-3 and TRBJ2-1, with 7 bases that match TRBD2. The CDR3 extends over 15 amino acids. V dropped 5 bases and J dropped 10; count of bases not matched to a gene: 14. From germline, CDR1 is SGHNT and CDR2 YENEEA. The CDR3 loop is CASSQGSGTGEEQFF. In DNA, the CDR3 is TGTGCCAGCAGCCAAGGCAGCGGGACGGGGGAGGAGCAGTTCTTC.

This clone has more than one count but fewer than ten. V and J are TRBV9 and TRBJ1-5; no firm D call. This CDR3 comprises 14 residues. CDR1 and CDR2 (germline): SGDLS, YYNGEE. V was clipped by 5 bases and J by 5 bases, with 14 bases between them. The CDR3 DNA sequence: TGTGCCAGCAGTGAAGCCTTCCGTGATCAGCCCCAGCATTTT. Amino acids: CASSEAFRDQPQHF.

The chain employs TRBV6-8 and TRBJ1-1; D is ambiguous. The CDR3 runs to 12 residues. CDR1 and CDR2 (germline): MNHGY, SAAAGT. V was trimmed by 6 bases and J by 5 bases, leaving 10 bases between them. The CDR3 is CASRTVETEAFF. The DNA for the CDR3 is TGTGCCAGCAGAACAGTAGAGACTGAAGCTTTCTTT.

This clone was found a few times. The chain couples TRBV19 to TRBJ1-4, with unresolved D. CDR1 and CDR2 (germline): LNHDA, SQIVND (reference sequence). This CDR3 is built from 13 residues. Trimming left V 1 base short and J 5 bases short, with 5 bases between. CDR3 DNA sequence: TGTGCCAGTAGTATAGGTCGGAATGAAAAACTGTTTTTT. Protein sequence: CASSIGRNEKLFF.

This clone was seen only a few times. The chain joins TRBV1 to TRBJ2-1; no DNA check was done on the table's D call, TRBD2. TRBV1 is described as a pseudogene. There are 17 residues in the CDR3. The CDR3 DNA is TGCGCCAGCAGCCCCCACCGCACTAGCGGGAGCCTTGATGAGCAGTTCTTC. Its translation is CASSPHRTSGSLDEQFF.